The 5 T cell receptor beta chains below were found in one sample sequenced in a study of identical twins. TCRdb redid the calling of the 5' RACE reads with MiXCR, one entry per CDR3 protein. The table includes about 470,000 distinct CDR3 sequences, roughly 24% detected once. These data also featured in a second study, about T cells expressing NK-cell markers.

The sequencing sample was made of CD4+ T cells sorted from blood. Every receptor here comes from a woman between 18 and 30 years old in good health.

The V and J genes are TRBV5-1 and TRBJ2-5; 7 bases align to TRBD1. The J segment lost 3 bases and the V segment lost 4 bases, leaving 6 bases of the junction unmatched. The germline gives CDR1 SGHRS, CDR2 YFSETQ. There are 14 residues in the CDR3. The DNA of the CDR3 is TGCGCCAGCAGCAGACAGGGAAAGGAAGAGACCCAGTACTTC. It codes for CASSRQGKEETQYF.

This clonotype was detected many times. The chain recombines TRBV5-1 with TRBJ2-5; TRBD1 matches at 7 bases. The CDR3 runs to 14 residues. The germline CDR1 and CDR2 sequences are SGHRS and YFSETQ. The trim removed 0 bases at V and 4 bases at J, leaving 3 bases unmatched. CDR3 sequence (DNA): TGCGCCAGCAGCTTGGCAGGGGGAAGAGAGACCCAGTACTTC. Translating gives CASSLAGGRETQYF.

This clonotype occurred a few times. CDR3 sequence (DNA): TGTGCCAGCAGCTTAGTGGGTATGGTAAATGAGCAGTTCTTC. As protein: CASSLVGMVNEQFF. The V gene is TRBV7-2, the J gene TRBJ2-1; no clear D gene. V lost 1 base and J lost 7, with 11 bases in between. Germline values: CDR1 SGHTA, CDR2 FQGNSA. CDR3 length: 14 amino acids.

Remarks on this clonotype: One end of the junction is discordant with germline, which a read error may explain. V gene TRBV30 combines with J gene TRBJ2-5; TRBD1 might be the D (6 bases). Germline CDR1 reads GTSNPN; CDR2 reads SVGIG (reference sequence). The CDR3 consists of 14 residues. Here the CDR3 reads CAWDRMGNQETLYF. Here the CDR3 DNA reads TGTGCCTGGGACAGGATGGGGAACCAAGAGACCCTGTACTTC.

The rearrangement uses TRBV7-9 and TRBJ2-7, with D tentatively TRBD2 (7 bases). Germline CDR1 SEHNR, CDR2 FQNEAQ (reference sequence). V lost 5 bases to trimming and J lost 8 bases, with 19 bases between them. The CDR3 contains 14 residues. For the CDR3, the DNA is TGTGCCAGCAGCCCTTCCGCGGCGGGGGACAAGCAGTACTTC. Translating it yields CASSPSAAGDKQYF.